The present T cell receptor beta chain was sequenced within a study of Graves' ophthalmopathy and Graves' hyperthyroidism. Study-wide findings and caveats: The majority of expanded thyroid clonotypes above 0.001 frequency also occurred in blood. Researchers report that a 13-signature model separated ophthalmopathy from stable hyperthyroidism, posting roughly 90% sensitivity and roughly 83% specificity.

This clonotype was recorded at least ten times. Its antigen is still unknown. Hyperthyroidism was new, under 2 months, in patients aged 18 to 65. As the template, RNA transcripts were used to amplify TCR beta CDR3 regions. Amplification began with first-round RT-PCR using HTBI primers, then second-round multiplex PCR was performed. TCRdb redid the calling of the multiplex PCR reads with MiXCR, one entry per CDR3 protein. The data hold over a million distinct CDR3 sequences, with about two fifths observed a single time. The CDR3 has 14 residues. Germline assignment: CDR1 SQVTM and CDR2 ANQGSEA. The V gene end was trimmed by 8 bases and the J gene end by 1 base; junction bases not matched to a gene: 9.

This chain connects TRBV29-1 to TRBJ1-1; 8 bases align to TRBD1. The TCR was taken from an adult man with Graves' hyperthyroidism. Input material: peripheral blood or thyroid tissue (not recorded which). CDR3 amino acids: CSTTGDSANTEAFF. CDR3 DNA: TGCAGCACGACAGGGGACTCAGCGAACACTGAAGCTTTCTTT.